This T cell receptor beta chain appears in the sequencing data of a study of blood T cell repertoires in COVID-19. Profiling relied on immunoSEQ multiplex PCR, and the TCRdb table lists in-frame clones only, not all of them. The sample yields tens of thousands of clones, roughly 90% seen once. CDR1 SGHRS and CDR2 YFSETQ come from the germline V gene. Germline trimming cut 6 bases from V and 4 bases from J; bases unmatched to any gene: 5. The CDR3 contains 14 residues. Specimen: peripheral blood. The origin of this receptor is a woman aged 45 to 65 with active or convalescent COVID-19. The rearrangement links TRBV5-1 to TRBJ2-1; TRBD2 matches at 9 bases. The CDR3 loop reads CASIPSGRYNEQFF. For the CDR3, the DNA is TGCGCCAGCATTCCAAGCGGGAGGTACAATGAGCAGTTCTTC.